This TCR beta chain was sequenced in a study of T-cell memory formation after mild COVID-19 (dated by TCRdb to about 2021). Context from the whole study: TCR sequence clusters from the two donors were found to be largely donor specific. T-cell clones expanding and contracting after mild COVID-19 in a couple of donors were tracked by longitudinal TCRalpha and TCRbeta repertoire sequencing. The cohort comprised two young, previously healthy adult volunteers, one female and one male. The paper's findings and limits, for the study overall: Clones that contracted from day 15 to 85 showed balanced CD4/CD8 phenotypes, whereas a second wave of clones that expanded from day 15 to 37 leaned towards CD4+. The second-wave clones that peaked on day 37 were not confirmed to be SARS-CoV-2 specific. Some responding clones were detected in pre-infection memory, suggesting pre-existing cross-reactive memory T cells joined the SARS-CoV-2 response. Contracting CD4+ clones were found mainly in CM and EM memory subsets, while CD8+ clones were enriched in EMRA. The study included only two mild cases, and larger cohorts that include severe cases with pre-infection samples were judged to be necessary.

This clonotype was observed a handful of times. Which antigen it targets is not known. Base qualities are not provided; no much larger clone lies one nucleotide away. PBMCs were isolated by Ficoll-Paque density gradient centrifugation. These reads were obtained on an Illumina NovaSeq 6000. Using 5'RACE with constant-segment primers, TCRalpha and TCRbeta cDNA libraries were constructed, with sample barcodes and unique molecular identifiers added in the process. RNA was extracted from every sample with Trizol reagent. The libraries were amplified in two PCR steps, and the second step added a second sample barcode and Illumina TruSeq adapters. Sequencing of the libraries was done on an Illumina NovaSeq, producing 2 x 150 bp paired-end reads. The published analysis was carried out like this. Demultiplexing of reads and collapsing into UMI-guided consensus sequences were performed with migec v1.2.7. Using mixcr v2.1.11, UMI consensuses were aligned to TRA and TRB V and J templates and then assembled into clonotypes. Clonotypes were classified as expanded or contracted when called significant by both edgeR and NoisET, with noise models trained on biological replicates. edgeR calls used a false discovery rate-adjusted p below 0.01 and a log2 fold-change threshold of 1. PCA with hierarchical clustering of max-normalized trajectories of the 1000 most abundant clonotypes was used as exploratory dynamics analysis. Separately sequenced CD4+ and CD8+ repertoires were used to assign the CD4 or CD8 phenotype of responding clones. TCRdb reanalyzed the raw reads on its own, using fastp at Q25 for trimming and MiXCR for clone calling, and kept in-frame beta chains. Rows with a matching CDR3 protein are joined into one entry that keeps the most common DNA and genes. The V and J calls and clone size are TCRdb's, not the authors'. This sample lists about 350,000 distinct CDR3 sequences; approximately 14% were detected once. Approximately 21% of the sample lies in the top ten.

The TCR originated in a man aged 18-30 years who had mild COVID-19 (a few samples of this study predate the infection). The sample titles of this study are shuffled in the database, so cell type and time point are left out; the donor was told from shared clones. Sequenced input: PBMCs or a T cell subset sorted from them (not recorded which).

The nucleotide sequence is TGTGCCAGCTCACCACCGGGGACTGGGGCCAACGTCCTGACTTTC. Its coded protein is CASSPPGTGANVLTF. This sequence uses TRBV18 and TRBJ2-6; no confident D gene assignment can be made. CDR1 KGHSH and CDR2 LQKENI are derived from the germline V gene. A distance of 5 bases separates the germline ends of V and J, which lose 0 bases and 2 bases respectively. Inclusive of the bounding cysteine and phenylalanine, the CDR3 is 15 residues long. The CDR3 DNA has 45 bases and is translated from base 1.